This T cell receptor (beta chain) comes out of a study of blood T cell repertoires in COVID-19. Study-level information: Sites across the United States, Italy and Spain contributed samples from acute and convalescent COVID-19. PBMCs, B-cell-depleted T cells, or T cells were the source of the cDNA or gDNA that made up the material.

The ends were cut back, 1 base at V and 4 bases at J, with 13 bases in the middle. The CDR3 has 15 residues. Germline V gene data show CDR1 as LGHNA and CDR2 as YNFKEQ. Authors' processing steps: It was from reference gene primer amplification that nucleated cell counts were estimated. This table comes from immunoSEQ multiplex PCR, and its TCRdb copy is limited to in-frame clones, with some not included. The DNA was the basis for D and trimming; V, J and clone size are from that table. The profile covers roughly 50,000 clones, with more than 80% appearing a single time and roughly 20% taken by the ten largest.

Sequences were obtained from peripheral blood. The chain couples TRBV4-2 to TRBJ1-1, with D possibly being TRBD1 (5 bases). The receptor's source is a human donor in a cohort sampled during active COVID-19. DNA for the CDR3: TGTGCCAGCAGCCAAGCGGGGACGGAGGGCACTGAAGCTTTCTTT. Protein product: CASSQAGTEGTEAFF.